The sequence of this T cell receptor beta chain was determined in a study of Ad26.COV2.S vaccination and SARS-CoV-2 variants. Study-wide background: Donor participated within the Ad26.COV2.S arm of the COV1001 trial. The study, taken as a whole, reports: Greater spike-specific TCR breadth was seen in vaccine recipients than in placebo recipients. Quantification of TCR breadth and depth may have yielded underestimates of total T cell responses.

In this sample, this clone turned up once. Antigen unknown. Described treatment: around 19 received Ad26.COV2.S at low or high dose, single or two shots; 5 received placebo; per-sample allocation not given. Sampling happened 63 days after the first vaccine or placebo injection. Trimming cost V 3 bases and J 3 bases; bases outside gene matches: 17. Germline CDR1 and CDR2: SGHKS and YYEKEE (reference sequence). The CDR3 length is 18 residues. The assay was immunoSEQ multiplex PCR, and TCRdb's table has in-frame clones only and misses some. Here the sample spans roughly 250,000 clones, roughly 87% being singletons.

This receptor was identified in a person aged 18-60 years who received the Ad26.COV2.S COVID-19 vaccine or a placebo. This rearrangement joins TRBV5-5 to TRBJ1-2, with 7 bases fitting TRBD1. The sequencing used peripheral blood, collected in a trial of Ad26.COV2.S vaccine versus placebo. CDR3 residues: CASSWALYSRGIDYGYTF. CDR3 nucleotides: TGTGCCAGCAGCTGGGCCCTTTACAGCAGGGGGATAGACTATGGCTACACCTTC.